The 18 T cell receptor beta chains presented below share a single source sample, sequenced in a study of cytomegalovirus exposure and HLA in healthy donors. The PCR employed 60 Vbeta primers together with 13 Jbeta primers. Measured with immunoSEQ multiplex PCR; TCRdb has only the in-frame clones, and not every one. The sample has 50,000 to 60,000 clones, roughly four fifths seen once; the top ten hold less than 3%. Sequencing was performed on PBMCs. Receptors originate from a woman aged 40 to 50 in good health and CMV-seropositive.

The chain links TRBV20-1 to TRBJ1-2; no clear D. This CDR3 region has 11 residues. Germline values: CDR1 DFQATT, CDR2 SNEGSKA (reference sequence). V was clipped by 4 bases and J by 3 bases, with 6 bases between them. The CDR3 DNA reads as TGCAGTGCTACCGGAGACTATGGCTACACCTTC. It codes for CSATGDYGYTF.

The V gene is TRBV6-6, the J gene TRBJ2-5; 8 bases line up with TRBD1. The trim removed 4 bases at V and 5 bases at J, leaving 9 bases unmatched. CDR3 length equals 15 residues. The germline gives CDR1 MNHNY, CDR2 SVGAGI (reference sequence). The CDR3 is CASSLRSTGEETQYF. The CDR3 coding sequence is TGTGCCAGCAGTTTACGATCGACAGGGGAGGAGACCCAGTACTTC.

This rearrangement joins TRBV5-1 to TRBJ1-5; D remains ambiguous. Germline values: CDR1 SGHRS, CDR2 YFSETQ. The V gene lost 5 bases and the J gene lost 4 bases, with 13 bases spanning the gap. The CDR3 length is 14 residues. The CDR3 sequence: CASSRSSLNQPQHF. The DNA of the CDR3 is TGCGCCAGCAGTCGTAGTTCCCTAAATCAGCCCCAGCATTTT.

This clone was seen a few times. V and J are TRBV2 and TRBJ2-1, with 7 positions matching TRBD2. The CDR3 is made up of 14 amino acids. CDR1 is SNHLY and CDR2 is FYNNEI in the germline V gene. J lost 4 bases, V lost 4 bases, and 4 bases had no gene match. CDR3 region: CASSVQRGYNEQFF. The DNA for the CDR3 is TGTGCCAGCAGTGTCCAGCGGGGATACAATGAGCAGTTCTTC.

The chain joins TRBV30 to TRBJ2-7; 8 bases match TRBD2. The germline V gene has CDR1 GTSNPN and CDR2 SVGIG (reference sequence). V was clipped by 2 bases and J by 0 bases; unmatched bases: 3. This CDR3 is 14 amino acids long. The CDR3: CAWSSGGLSYEQYF. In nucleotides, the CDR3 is TGTGCCTGGAGTTCGGGGGGGCTCTCCTACGAGCAGTACTTC. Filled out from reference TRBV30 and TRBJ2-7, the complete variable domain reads SQTIHQWPATLVQPVGSPLSLECTVEGTSNPNLYWYRQAAGRGLQLLFYSVGIGQISSEVPQNLSASRPQDRQFILSSKKLLLSDSGFYLCAWSSGGLSYEQYFGPGTRLTVT.

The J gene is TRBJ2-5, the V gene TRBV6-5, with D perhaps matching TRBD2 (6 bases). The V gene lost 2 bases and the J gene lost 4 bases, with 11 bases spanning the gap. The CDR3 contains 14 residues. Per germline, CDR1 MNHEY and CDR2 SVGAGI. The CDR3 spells CASSYAGSRETQYF. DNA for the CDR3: TGTGCCAGCAGTTACGCGGGGTCGCGAGAGACCCAGTACTTC.

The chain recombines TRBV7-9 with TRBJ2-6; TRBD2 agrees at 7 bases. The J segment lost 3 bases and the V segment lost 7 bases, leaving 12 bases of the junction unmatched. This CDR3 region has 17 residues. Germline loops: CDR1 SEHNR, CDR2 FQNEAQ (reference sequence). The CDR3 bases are TGTGCCAGCAACTCGTTGACCGGACTAGGTGGGGCCAACGTCCTGACTTTC. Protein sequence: CASNSLTGLGGANVLTF.

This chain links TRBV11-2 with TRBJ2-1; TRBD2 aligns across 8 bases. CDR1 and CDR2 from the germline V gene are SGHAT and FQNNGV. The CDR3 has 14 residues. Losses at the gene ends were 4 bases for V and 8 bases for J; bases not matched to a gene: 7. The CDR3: CASSYQRGRHEQFF. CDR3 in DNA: TGTGCCAGCAGCTACCAGCGGGGGAGGCATGAGCAGTTCTTC. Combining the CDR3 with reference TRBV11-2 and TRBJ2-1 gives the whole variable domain EAGVAQSPRYKIIEKRQSVAFWCNPISGHATLYWYQQILGQGPKLLIQFQNNGVVDDSQLPKDRFSAERLKGVDSTLKIQPAKLEDSAVYLCASSYQRGRHEQFFGPGTRLTVL.

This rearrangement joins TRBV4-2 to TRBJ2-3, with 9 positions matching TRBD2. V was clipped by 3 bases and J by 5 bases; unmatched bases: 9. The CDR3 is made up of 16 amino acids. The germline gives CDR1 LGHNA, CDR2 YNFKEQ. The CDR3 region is CASSQDAGGQVDTQYF. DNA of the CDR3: TGTGCCAGCAGCCAGGATGCGGGGGGGCAGGTAGATACGCAGTATTTT.

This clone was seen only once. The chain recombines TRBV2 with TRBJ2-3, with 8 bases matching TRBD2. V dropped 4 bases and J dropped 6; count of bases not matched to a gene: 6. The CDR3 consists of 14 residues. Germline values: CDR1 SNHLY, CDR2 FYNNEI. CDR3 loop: CASSVGGVQDTQYF. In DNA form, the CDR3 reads TGTGCCAGCAGTGTCGGGGGGGTCCAGGATACGCAGTATTTT.

CDR3 region: CASSWQGDSPLHF. CDR3 DNA sequence: TGCGCCAGCAGCTGGCAGGGCGATTCACCCCTCCACTTT. This chain joins TRBV5-1 and TRBJ1-6, with TRBD1 as a possible D gene (5 bases). The CDR3 contains 13 residues. Trimming removed 3 bases at V and 8 bases at J, with 9 bases between. Germline assignment: CDR1 SGHRS and CDR2 YFSETQ.

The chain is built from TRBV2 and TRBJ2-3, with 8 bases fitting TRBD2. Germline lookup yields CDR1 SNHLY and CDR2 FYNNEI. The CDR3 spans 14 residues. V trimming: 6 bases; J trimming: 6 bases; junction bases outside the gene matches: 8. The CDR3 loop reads CASSPTSAWDTQYF. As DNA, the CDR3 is TGTGCCAGCAGCCCGACTAGCGCATGGGATACGCAGTATTTT. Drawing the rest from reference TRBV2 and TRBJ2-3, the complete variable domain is EPEVTQTPSHQVTQMGQEVILRCVPISNHLYFYWYRQILGQKVEFLVSFYNNEISEKSEIFDDQFSVERPDGSNFTLKIRSTKLEDSAMYFCASSPTSAWDTQYFGPGTRLTVL.

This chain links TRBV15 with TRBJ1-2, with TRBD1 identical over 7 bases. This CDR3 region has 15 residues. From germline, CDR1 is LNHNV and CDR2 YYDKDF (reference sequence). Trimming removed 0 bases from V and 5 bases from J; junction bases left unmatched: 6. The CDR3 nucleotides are TGTGCCACCAGCAGAGAACGACAGGGCGGGTATGGCTACACCTTC. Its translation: CATSRERQGGYGYTF.

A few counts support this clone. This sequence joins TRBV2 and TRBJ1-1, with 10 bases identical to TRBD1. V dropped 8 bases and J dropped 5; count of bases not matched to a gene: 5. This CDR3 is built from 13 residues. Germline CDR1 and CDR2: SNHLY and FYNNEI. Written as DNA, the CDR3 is TGTGCCAGCGGGGACAGGGGAGTAACTGAAGCTTTCTTT. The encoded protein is CASGDRGVTEAFF.

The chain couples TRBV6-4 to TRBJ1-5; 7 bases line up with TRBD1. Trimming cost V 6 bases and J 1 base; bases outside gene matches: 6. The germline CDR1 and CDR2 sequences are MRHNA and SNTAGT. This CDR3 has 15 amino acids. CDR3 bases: TGTGCCAGCAGCCCCGAGGGGGCGAGCAATCAGCCCCAGCATTTT. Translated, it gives CASSPEGASNQPQHF.

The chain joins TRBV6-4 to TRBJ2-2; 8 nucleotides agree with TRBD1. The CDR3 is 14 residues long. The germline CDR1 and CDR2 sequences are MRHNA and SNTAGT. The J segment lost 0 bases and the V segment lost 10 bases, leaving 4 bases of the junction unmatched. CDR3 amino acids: CATQGAANTGELFF. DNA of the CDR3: TGTGCCACCCAGGGGGCGGCGAACACCGGGGAGCTGTTTTTT.

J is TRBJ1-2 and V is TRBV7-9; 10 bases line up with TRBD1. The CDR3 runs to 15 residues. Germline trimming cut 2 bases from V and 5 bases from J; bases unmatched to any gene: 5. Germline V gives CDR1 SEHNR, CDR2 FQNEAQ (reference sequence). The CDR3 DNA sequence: TGTGCCAGCAGCTTACTCCCGGGACAGGGGTATGGCTACACCTTC. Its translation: CASSLLPGQGYGYTF.

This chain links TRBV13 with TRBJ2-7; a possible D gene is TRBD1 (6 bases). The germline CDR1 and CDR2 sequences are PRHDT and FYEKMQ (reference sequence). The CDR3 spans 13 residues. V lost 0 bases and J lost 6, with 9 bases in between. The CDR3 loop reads CASSLGQGVEQYF. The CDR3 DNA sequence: TGTGCCAGCAGCTTAGGACAGGGTGTCGAGCAGTACTTC.